Listed below are T cell receptor beta chains from one sample, sequenced in a study of T cell responses to AZD1222 COVID-19 vaccine. Sequenced by immunoSEQ multiplex PCR; TCRdb stores in-frame clones only, minus some. This table has tens of thousands of clones, over 85% appearing once. The sequencing used peripheral blood, collected on day 0 of AZD1222 vaccination. These receptors came from an adult in good health. CDR3s include the opening cysteine and the closing phenylalanine or tryptophan. Each record gives: CDR3 protein, CDR3 DNA, clone size, V gene, D gene, J gene. The D gene is left open where the match is weak. Only part of the rows carry a size: once, few, many, or a class if the clone is expanded.

CDR3aa: CASSLSSGGYNEQFF
CDR3nt: TGTGCCAGCAGTTTATCGTCGGGAGGTTACAATGAGCAGTTCTTC
abundance: NA
v_gene: TRBV27
d_gene: TRBD2
j_gene: TRBJ2-1

CDR3aa: CASSQDRGTEAFF
CDR3nt: TGTGCCAGCAGTCAGGACAGGGGAACTGAAGCTTTCTTT
abundance: NA
v_gene: TRBV6-5
d_gene: TRBD1
j_gene: TRBJ1-1

CDR3aa: CASKGSPTNEKLFF
CDR3nt: TGTGCCAGCAAGGGGAGCCCAACTAATGAAAAACTGTTTTTT
abundance: NA
v_gene: TRBV2
d_gene: NA
j_gene: TRBJ1-4

CDR3aa: CASSLGQVVNTEAFF
CDR3nt: TGCGCCAGCAGCTTGGGACAGGTCGTGAACACTGAAGCTTTCTTT
abundance: NA
v_gene: TRBV5-1
d_gene: NA
j_gene: TRBJ1-1

CDR3aa: CASNPGALPFNYGYTF
CDR3nt: TGTGCCAGTAACCCGGGGGCCCTCCCCTTTAACTATGGCTACACCTTC
abundance: NA
v_gene: TRBV19
d_gene: NA
j_gene: TRBJ1-2

CDR3aa: CASSLAGTGRETQYF
CDR3nt: TGTGCTAGCAGCTTAGCAGGAACAGGTCGGGAGACCCAGTACTTC
abundance: NA
v_gene: TRBV7-7
d_gene: NA
j_gene: TRBJ2-5

CDR3aa: CASREHSGNTIYF
CDR3nt: TGTGCCAGCAGGGAACACTCTGGAAACACCATATATTTT
abundance: NA
v_gene: TRBV25-1
d_gene: NA
j_gene: TRBJ1-3

CDR3aa: CASSLLWQGAGNTIYF
CDR3nt: TGTGCCAGCAGCTTACTTTGGCAGGGGGCAGGAAACACCATATATTTT
abundance: NA
v_gene: TRBV7-9
d_gene: TRBD1
j_gene: TRBJ1-3

CDR3aa: CASSPRQRFYEQYF
CDR3nt: TGTGCCAGCAGCCCCAGACAGAGGTTCTACGAGCAGTACTTC
abundance: NA
v_gene: TRBV7-2
d_gene: NA
j_gene: TRBJ2-7

CDR3aa: CSASSSGRASSYNEQFF
CDR3nt: TGCAGTGCTAGTAGTAGCGGGAGGGCCAGCTCCTACAATGAGCAGTTCTTC
abundance: NA
v_gene: TRBV20-1
d_gene: TRBD2
j_gene: TRBJ2-1

CDR3aa: CASSLDAGQPLYGYTF
CDR3nt: TGTGCCAGCAGCTTGGACGCGGGACAGCCACTCTATGGCTACACCTTC
abundance: NA
v_gene: TRBV5-8
d_gene: TRBD1
j_gene: TRBJ1-2

CDR3aa: CASSATGSAYEQYF
CDR3nt: TGCGCCAGCAGCGCTACAGGGAGCGCCTACGAGCAGTACTTC
abundance: NA
v_gene: TRBV5-1
d_gene: NA
j_gene: TRBJ2-7

CDR3aa: CASSDEGTGVEEQFF
CDR3nt: TGCGCCAGCAGCGACGAGGGGACAGGGGTGGAAGAGCAGTTCTTC
abundance: NA
v_gene: TRBV10-2
d_gene: TRBD1
j_gene: TRBJ2-1

CDR3aa: CASSQVGLAGGHEQFF
CDR3nt: TGCGCCAGCAGCCAAGTTGGACTAGCGGGGGGGCATGAGCAGTTCTTC
abundance: few
v_gene: TRBV4-1
d_gene: TRBD2
j_gene: TRBJ2-1

CDR3aa: CASSQVEYEQYF
CDR3nt: TGTGCCAGCAGCCAGGTCGAATACGAGCAGTACTTC
abundance: NA
v_gene: TRBV3-1/TRBV3-2
d_gene: NA
j_gene: TRBJ2-7

CDR3aa: CASSRSGTANTGELFF
CDR3nt: TGTGCCAGCAGCCGATCCGGGACAGCGAACACCGGGGAGCTGTTTTTT
abundance: few
v_gene: TRBV7-9
d_gene: TRBD1
j_gene: TRBJ2-2

CDR3aa: CASSPLAVGSYEQYF
CDR3nt: TGTGCCAGCAGTCCTCTAGCGGTTGGCTCCTACGAGCAGTACTTC
abundance: NA
v_gene: TRBV27
d_gene: TRBD2
j_gene: TRBJ2-7

CDR3aa: CATMEGLSNQPQHF
CDR3nt: TGTGCCACCATGGAGGGACTGAGCAATCAGCCCCAGCATTTT
abundance: NA
v_gene: TRBV15
d_gene: NA
j_gene: TRBJ1-5

CDR3aa: CASREREGTQYF
CDR3nt: TGTGCCAGCAGGGAGCGGGAGGGCACCCAGTACTTC
abundance: NA
v_gene: TRBV12-3/TRBV12-4
d_gene: TRBD2
j_gene: TRBJ2-5

CDR3aa: CASSSRDFLGDEQFF
CDR3nt: TGTGCCAGCAGTTCCCGGGACTTCCTAGGGGATGAGCAGTTCTTC
abundance: NA
v_gene: TRBV6-5
d_gene: NA
j_gene: TRBJ2-1

CDR3aa: CASSLSLGGGFVNEQFF
CDR3nt: TGTGCCAGCAGTTTATCATTGGGCGGGGGGTTTGTCAATGAGCAGTTCTTC
abundance: NA
v_gene: TRBV28
d_gene: TRBD2
j_gene: TRBJ2-1

CDR3aa: CASSEMRASSGELFF
CDR3nt: TGTGCCAGCAGCGAAATGCGGGCCTCCTCCGGGGAGCTGTTTTTT
abundance: NA
v_gene: TRBV2
d_gene: NA
j_gene: TRBJ2-2

CDR3aa: CASSTTGTVSTDTQYF
CDR3nt: TGTGCCAGCAGCACAACCGGGACGGTAAGCACAGATACGCAGTATTTT
abundance: NA
v_gene: TRBV9
d_gene: NA
j_gene: TRBJ2-3

CDR3aa: CASTRRAGVETQYF
CDR3nt: TGCGCCAGCACCCGGAGGGCAGGGGTGGAGACCCAGTACTTC
abundance: NA
v_gene: TRBV5-1
d_gene: NA
j_gene: TRBJ2-5

CDR3aa: CASSSGYRGYTF
CDR3nt: TGTGCCAGCAGTTCAGGGTATCGCGGCTACACCTTC
abundance: NA
v_gene: TRBV28
d_gene: NA
j_gene: TRBJ1-2

CDR3aa: CASSLRDSVNQPQHF
CDR3nt: TGTGCCAGCAGCCTCAGGGATTCGGTCAATCAGCCCCAGCATTTT
abundance: NA
v_gene: TRBV2
d_gene: NA
j_gene: TRBJ1-5

CDR3aa: CASSEWSGGRGGGYTF
CDR3nt: TGTGCCAGCAGTGAATGGTCAGGGGGCCGGGGTGGTGGCTACACCTTC
abundance: NA
v_gene: TRBV2
d_gene: TRBD1
j_gene: TRBJ1-2

CDR3aa: CASSLQGVGYNEQFF
CDR3nt: TGTGCCAGCTCACTACAGGGGGTTGGGTACAATGAGCAGTTCTTC
abundance: NA
v_gene: TRBV18
d_gene: TRBD1
j_gene: TRBJ2-1

CDR3aa: CATSSPPTGENEQFF
CDR3nt: TGTGCCACCAGCAGTCCTCCAACAGGCGAGAATGAGCAGTTCTTC
abundance: NA
v_gene: TRBV15
d_gene: NA
j_gene: TRBJ2-1

CDR3aa: CASSQHDPGASGLSYNEQFF
CDR3nt: TGCGCCAGCAGCCAGCACGACCCGGGGGCTAGCGGGCTCTCCTACAATGAGCAGTTCTTC
abundance: NA
v_gene: TRBV4-3
d_gene: TRBD2
j_gene: TRBJ2-1

CDR3aa: CASSEWRMNTEAFF
CDR3nt: TGTGCCAGCAGTGAATGGAGGATGAACACTGAAGCTTTCTTT
abundance: NA
v_gene: TRBV6-1
d_gene: NA
j_gene: TRBJ1-1

CDR3aa: CASSQVAGNTGELFF
CDR3nt: TGTGCCAGCAGCCAAGTGGCAGGGAACACCGGGGAGCTGTTTTTT
abundance: NA
v_gene: TRBV14
d_gene: NA
j_gene: TRBJ2-2

CDR3aa: CASRLGVAYEQYF
CDR3nt: TGTGCCAGCAGGCTGGGCGTCGCCTACGAGCAGTACTTC
abundance: once
v_gene: TRBV27
d_gene: NA
j_gene: TRBJ2-7

CDR3aa: CASSDTLAGAGDTQYF
CDR3nt: TGTGCCAGCAGTGACACGCTAGCGGGGGCGGGAGATACGCAGTATTTT
abundance: NA
v_gene: TRBV6-1
d_gene: TRBD2
j_gene: TRBJ2-3

CDR3aa: CSVDTGIGSYEQYF
CDR3nt: TGCAGCGTGGATACAGGGATTGGATCCTACGAGCAGTACTTC
abundance: NA
v_gene: TRBV29-1
d_gene: NA
j_gene: TRBJ2-7

CDR3aa: CATGARDRVLDTQYF
CDR3nt: TGTGCCACCGGGGCCCGGGACAGGGTTTTAGATACGCAGTATTTT
abundance: NA
v_gene: TRBV24-1
d_gene: TRBD1
j_gene: TRBJ2-3

CDR3aa: CRGKGGEKLFF
CDR3nt: TGCAGGGGAAAGGGGGGAGAAAAACTGTTTTTT
abundance: NA
v_gene: TRBV20-1
d_gene: NA
j_gene: TRBJ1-4

CDR3aa: CASSLRGEQFF
CDR3nt: TGTGCCAGCAGTTTAAGGGGAGAGCAGTTCTTC
abundance: NA
v_gene: TRBV27
d_gene: NA
j_gene: TRBJ2-1

CDR3aa: CSASQGNYGYTF
CDR3nt: TGCAGTGCTAGTCAGGGGAACTATGGCTACACCTTC
abundance: NA
v_gene: TRBV20-1
d_gene: NA
j_gene: TRBJ1-2

CDR3aa: CASSPTGISGNTIYF
CDR3nt: TGTGCCAGCAGTCCAACAGGGATCTCTGGAAACACCATATATTTT
abundance: NA
v_gene: TRBV6-5
d_gene: NA
j_gene: TRBJ1-3

CDR3aa: CASSLGSGAGYEQYF
CDR3nt: TGCGCCAGCAGCTTGGGGTCTGGGGCGGGCTACGAGCAGTACTTC
abundance: NA
v_gene: TRBV5-1
d_gene: NA
j_gene: TRBJ2-7

CDR3aa: CASRSQGSAKNIQYF
CDR3nt: TGTGCCAGCAGATCACAGGGGTCAGCCAAAAACATTCAGTACTTC
abundance: NA
v_gene: TRBV2
d_gene: TRBD1
j_gene: TRBJ2-4

CDR3aa: CACSPYYGYTF
CDR3nt: TGTGCCTGTAGTCCTTACTATGGCTACACCTTC
abundance: NA
v_gene: TRBV30
d_gene: NA
j_gene: TRBJ1-2

CDR3aa: CASSLTRRTDTEAFF
CDR3nt: TGTGCCAGCAGCTTGACAAGGCGGACGGACACTGAGGCTTTCTTT
abundance: NA
v_gene: TRBV7-2
d_gene: NA
j_gene: TRBJ1-1

CDR3aa: CASGLARREGNEQFF
CDR3nt: TGTGCTAGTGGTTTGGCACGAAGGGAAGGAAATGAGCAGTTCTTC
abundance: NA
v_gene: TRBV12-5
d_gene: NA
j_gene: TRBJ2-1

CDR3aa: CASSRGQGLSEDTQYF
CDR3nt: TGCGCCAGCAGCCGGGGACAGGGGCTGTCGGAAGATACGCAGTATTTT
abundance: NA
v_gene: TRBV5-1
d_gene: TRBD1
j_gene: TRBJ2-3

CDR3aa: CASSLVGNTGELFF
CDR3nt: TGTGCCAGCAGCTTAGTGGGGAACACCGGGGAGCTGTTTTTT
abundance: once
v_gene: TRBV7-6
d_gene: NA
j_gene: TRBJ2-2

CDR3aa: CASSLGPYNSPLHF
CDR3nt: TGTGCCAGCAGCTTAGGCCCTTATAATTCACCCCTCCACTTT
abundance: NA
v_gene: TRBV7-9
d_gene: NA
j_gene: TRBJ1-6

CDR3aa: CASSDRENSPLHF
CDR3nt: TGTGCCAGCAGTGACAGGGAAAATTCACCCCTCCACTTT
abundance: NA
v_gene: TRBV6-1
d_gene: NA
j_gene: TRBJ1-6

CDR3aa: CASSTPGGGNEQYF
CDR3nt: TGTGCCAGCAGTACCCCGGGGGGCGGAAACGAGCAGTACTTC
abundance: NA
v_gene: TRBV6-6
d_gene: NA
j_gene: TRBJ2-7

CDR3aa: CASSLDAIYGYTF
CDR3nt: TGTGCCAGCAGCTTAGATGCTATCTATGGCTACACCTTC
abundance: NA
v_gene: TRBV11-2
d_gene: NA
j_gene: TRBJ1-2

CDR3aa: CASSFPLPPPGQDGIQETQYF
CDR3nt: TGTGCCAGCAGTTTCCCTTTGCCACCCCCGGGACAGGATGGCATCCAAGAGACCCAGTACTTC
abundance: NA
v_gene: TRBV28
d_gene: TRBD1
j_gene: TRBJ2-5

CDR3aa: CASSYSAGGYYGYTF
CDR3nt: TGTGCCAGCAGTTACTCGGCAGGGGGGTACTATGGCTACACCTTC
abundance: NA
v_gene: TRBV6-2/TRBV6-3
d_gene: TRBD1
j_gene: TRBJ1-2

CDR3aa: CASSYSTGEGGYTF
CDR3nt: TGTGCCAGCAGTTACTCGACAGGGGAGGGAGGCTACACCTTC
abundance: NA
v_gene: TRBV6-6
d_gene: TRBD1
j_gene: TRBJ1-2

CDR3aa: CASSQDVSIGAYNEQFF
CDR3nt: TGTGCCAGCAGCCAAGATGTTAGTATTGGGGCTTACAATGAGCAGTTCTTC
abundance: NA
v_gene: TRBV14
d_gene: NA
j_gene: TRBJ2-1

CDR3aa: CASSILDRDLYGYTF
CDR3nt: TGTGCCAGTAGTATACTGGACAGGGATCTCTATGGCTACACCTTC
abundance: NA
v_gene: TRBV19
d_gene: TRBD1
j_gene: TRBJ1-2

CDR3aa: CAISESTLGSTRYEAFF
CDR3nt: TGTGCCATCAGTGAGTCGACTCTGGGGTCGACCAGGTATGAAGCTTTCTTT
abundance: NA
v_gene: TRBV10-3
d_gene: NA
j_gene: TRBJ1-1

CDR3aa: CASSFENSNQPQHF
CDR3nt: TGTGCCAGCAGTTTCGAAAATAGCAATCAGCCCCAGCATTTT
abundance: NA
v_gene: TRBV28
d_gene: NA
j_gene: TRBJ1-5

CDR3aa: CATLQGGTGELFF
CDR3nt: TGTGCCACCTTACAGGGAGGGACCGGGGAGCTGTTTTTT
abundance: NA
v_gene: TRBV6-5
d_gene: NA
j_gene: TRBJ2-2

CDR3aa: CASSLEFRPFEQYF
CDR3nt: TGTGCCAGCAGCTTAGAATTCAGGCCCTTCGAGCAGTACTTC
abundance: few
v_gene: TRBV7-9
d_gene: NA
j_gene: TRBJ2-7